Below are 3 T cell receptor beta chains sequenced from a single sample in a study of OX40 agonist ivuxolimab in advanced cancers. Using immunoSEQ multiplex PCR, the repertoire was profiled, and TCRdb retains in-frame clones only, with some absent. The data show about 46,000 clones, roughly four fifths seen once. Sequenced material: CD4+ or CD8+ T cells sorted from blood, taken in a trial of the OX40 agonist ivuxolimab. The origin of the receptors is an adult with an advanced solid tumor such as melanoma, head and neck, liver or kidney cancer.

The chain has TRBV19 and TRBJ1-2; the match to TRBD1 covers 9 bases. The germline gives CDR1 LNHDA, CDR2 SQIVND (reference sequence). The length of the CDR3 is 13 residues. The V and J ends lost 3 bases and 8 bases, in that order; junction bases with no gene match: 4. CDR3 loop: CASSIAQGAGYTF. CDR3 nucleotide sequence: TGTGCCAGTAGTATCGCACAGGGGGCGGGCTACACCTTC.

The V and J genes are TRBV6-5 and TRBJ1-2; TRBD1 agrees at 7 bases. Per the germline V gene, CDR1 is MNHEY and CDR2 is SVGAGI. Trimming cost V 8 bases and J 3 bases; bases outside gene matches: 6. CDR3 length: 13 amino acids. The CDR3 is CASYDRAYYGYTF. The CDR3 region has the DNA TGTGCCAGCTATGACAGGGCCTACTATGGCTACACCTTC.

The chain recombines TRBV11-2 with TRBJ2-3; 12 nucleotides align to TRBD2. The CDR3 runs to 18 residues. Per the germline V gene, CDR1 is SGHAT and CDR2 is FQNNGV. V lost 5 bases to trimming and J lost 3 bases; unmatched junction nucleotides: 12. The CDR3 nucleotides are TGTGCCAGCAGCCCTGGGGCTAGCGGGGGGGCTCTGACAGATACGCAGTATTTT. Translation gives CASSPGASGGALTDTQYF.